The T cell receptor (beta chain) described here comes from a study of blood T cell repertoires in COVID-19. Germline V lookup: CDR1 SGHKS, CDR2 YYEKEE (reference sequence). Unmatched junction bases numbered 13, after V lost 2 bases and J lost 6 bases. The CDR3 contains 16 residues. Produced via immunoSEQ multiplex PCR; TCRdb's table is partial and in-frame only. The sample shows under 200,000 clones, approximately 91% of them seen only once. This rearrangement joins TRBV5-5 to TRBJ2-7, with 8 bases matching TRBD2. This receptor was obtained from a man aged 18 to 30 with COVID-19, enrolled during active disease. The specimen was peripheral blood. DNA of the CDR3: TGTGCCAGCAGCTTAACAACGGGACTAGTCCCCAGCGAGCAGTACTTC. It translates to CASSLTTGLVPSEQYF.